The TCR beta chain under discussion was sequenced for a study of technical replicates of blood from a handful of donors. Method: immunoSEQ multiplex PCR; TCRdb's copy keeps in-frame clones and lacks some. The sample shows approximately 13,000 clones, about four fifths of them seen only once. The clonotype originates from a human donor in good health. Sample: PBMCs.

The CDR3 DNA is TGTGCCAGCGCTTTGATAGGGACAGAAGAGACCCAGTACTTC. It specifies CASALIGTEETQYF. The J gene is TRBJ2-5, the V gene TRBV7-9; 7 bases are shared with TRBD1. The CDR3 is 14 amino acids. The junction had 9 bases not matched to a gene; V was cut back by 8 bases and J by 3 bases. Germline V gene lookup returns CDR1 SEHNR and CDR2 FQNEAQ (reference sequence).